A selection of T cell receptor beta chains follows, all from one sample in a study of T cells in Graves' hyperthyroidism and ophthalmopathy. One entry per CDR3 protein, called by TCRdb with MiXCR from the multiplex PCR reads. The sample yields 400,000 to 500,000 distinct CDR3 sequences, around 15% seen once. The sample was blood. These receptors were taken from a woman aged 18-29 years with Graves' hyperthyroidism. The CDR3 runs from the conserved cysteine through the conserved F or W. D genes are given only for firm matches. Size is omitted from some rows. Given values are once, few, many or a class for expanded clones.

CDR3: CASSSGQGGGEQFF; DNA: TGTGCCAGCAGCTCGGGACAGGGGGGTGGGGAGCAGTTCTTC; D: TRBD1; size: .; J: TRBJ2-1; V: TRBV5-4; length: 14
CDR3: CASRPGQFFMITDTQYF; DNA: TGTGCCAGCAGGCCGGGACAGTTTTTCATGATCACAGATACGCAGTATTTT; D: TRBD1; size: many; J: TRBJ2-3; V: TRBV6-1; length: 17
CDR3: CASSDSSGSDTQYF; DNA: TGTGCCAGCAGTGACTCTAGCGGGTCCGATACGCAGTATTTT; D: TRBD2; size: many; J: TRBJ2-3; V: TRBV6-4; length: 14
CDR3: CASSESASRRVETQYF; DNA: TGCGCCAGCAGTGAGTCTGCTAGCAGGAGGGTAGAGACCCAGTACTTC; D: .; size: .; J: TRBJ2-5; V: TRBV10-2; length: 16
CDR3: CASSVTGPLGTDTQYF; DNA: TGTGCCAGCAGCGTGACGGGCCCTCTCGGCACAGATACGCAGTATTTT; D: .; size: many; J: TRBJ2-3; V: TRBV7-2; length: 16
CDR3: CASRDTSSYEQYF; DNA: TGTGCCAGCCGGGACACAAGCTCCTACGAGCAGTACTTC; D: .; size: many; J: TRBJ2-7; V: TRBV2; length: 13
CDR3: CASSLENIVGYTF; DNA: TGTGCCAGCAGCTTAGAGAATATAGTTGGCTACACCTTC; D: .; size: many; J: TRBJ1-2; V: TRBV13; length: 13
CDR3: CASSESSGSSTQYF; DNA: TGTGCCAGCAGTGAGAGTAGCGGGAGCAGTACGCAGTATTTT; D: TRBD2; size: many; J: TRBJ2-3; V: TRBV2; length: 14
CDR3: CSVEENTEAFF; DNA: TGCAGCGTTGAGGAAAACACTGAAGCTTTCTTT; D: .; size: .; J: TRBJ1-1; V: TRBV29-1; length: 11
CDR3: CASSMLQRPYNEQFF; DNA: TGTGCCAGTAGTATGCTACAGCGGCCTTACAATGAGCAGTTCTTC; D: .; size: .; J: TRBJ2-1; V: TRBV19; length: 15
CDR3: CASSLNLRQGGGELFF; DNA: TGTGCCAGCAGCTTAAACCTCAGACAGGGTGGCGGGGAGCTGTTTTTT; D: TRBD1; size: few; J: TRBJ2-2; V: TRBV11-2; length: 16